There are a few counts of the clone carrying this T cell receptor beta chain. No antigen is known for it. Unmatched junction bases numbered 12, after V lost 3 bases and J lost 2 bases. Per the germline V gene, CDR1 is KGHSH and CDR2 is LQKENI. The CDR3 sequence is 17 residues long. This specimen comes from a study of beta chain features in type 1 diabetes. Overall study findings and caveats: In every one of the four CD4+ subsets, TCRB CDR3s were moderately but significantly shorter in Type 1 diabetes patients.

Expressed TCRB transcripts got sequenced, as all isolated RNA was reverse transcribed. The assay was immunoSEQ multiplex PCR, and TCRdb's table has in-frame clones only and misses some. The sample contains around 690,000 clones, over 10% of which appear only once. The sequenced sample was naive CD4+ T cells from blood. This chain links TRBV18 with TRBJ2-5; 7 bases fit TRBD2. The source is a man aged 25 to 40 with type 1 diabetes. CDR3 amino acids: CASSPPGAGNTQETQYF. The CDR3 nucleotides read TGTGCCAGCTCACCTCCAGGAGCGGGGAACACTCAAGAGACCCAGTACTTC.